Listed below are T cell receptor beta chains from one sample, sequenced in a study of T cell responses to AZD1222 COVID-19 vaccine. Profiling relied on immunoSEQ multiplex PCR, and the TCRdb table lists in-frame clones only, not all of them. The sample holds around 100,000 clones; 85% to 90% are singletons and the top ten take approximately 7%. The material was peripheral blood, obtained on day 0 of AZD1222 vaccination. These receptor sequences come from an adult in good health. The CDR3 runs from the conserved cysteine through the conserved F or W. D genes are given only for firm matches. A clone size is listed for some rows: how often the clone was seen (once, few, many), or a class if it is expanded.

V gene	D gene	J gene	clone size	CDR3 protein	CDR3 DNA
TRBV6-5	TRBD1	TRBJ1-6	-	CASSSGDRVSPLHF	TGTGCCAGCTCGAGCGGGGACAGGGTTTCACCCCTCCACTTT
TRBV9	TRBD1	TRBJ2-1	-	CASSAGTATYNEQFF	TGTGCCAGCAGCGCCGGGACAGCAACCTACAATGAGCAGTTCTTC
TRBV28	-	TRBJ1-2	once	CASSSQAGTAYGYTF	TGTGCCAGCAGTTCCCAGGCCGGGACGGCATATGGCTACACCTTC
TRBV5-1	-	TRBJ1-3	-	CASSLSGSTGNTIYF	TGCGCCAGCAGCTTGTCGGGGTCAACTGGAAACACCATATATTTT
TRBV6-5	TRBD1	TRBJ2-7	-	CASSYNRGSYEQYF	TGTGCCAGCAGTTATAACAGGGGTTCCTACGAGCAGTACTTC
TRBV7-2	TRBD2	TRBJ2-7	once	CASSLGSSGGTYEQYF	TGTGCCAGCAGCTTAGGCTCTAGCGGGGGGACCTACGAGCAGTACTTC
TRBV6-5	TRBD1	TRBJ1-2	-	CASTQTGANYGYTF	TGTGCCAGCACCCAGACAGGGGCGAACTATGGCTACACCTTC
TRBV7-2	-	TRBJ2-7	few	CASSDRYEQYF	TGTGCCAGCAGCGACAGGTACGAGCAGTACTTC
TRBV10-3	TRBD1	TRBJ1-2	-	CAISKQGALNYGYTF	TGTGCCATCAGTAAACAGGGGGCGCTTAACTATGGCTACACCTTC
TRBV6-2/TRBV6-3	-	TRBJ1-5	-	CASSYVGRDQPQHF	TGTGCCAGCAGTTACGTCGGGCGAGACCAGCCCCAGCATTTT
TRBV7-2	-	TRBJ1-6	once	CASSLGTFASPLHF	TGTGCCAGCAGCTTAGGGACATTTGCTTCACCCCTCCACTTT
TRBV5-1	-	TRBJ1-6	-	CASSLGNRDNSPLHF	TGCGCCAGCAGCTTGGGAAATCGGGATAATTCACCCCTCCACTTT
TRBV4-1	TRBD1	TRBJ2-3	few	CASSPNRGLGDTQYF	TGCGCCAGCAGCCCCAACAGGGGGCTTGGAGATACGCAGTATTTT
TRBV18	TRBD1	TRBJ1-2	-	CASSPSGTGGNNYGYTF	TGTGCCAGCTCACCCTCCGGGACAGGGGGCAATAACTATGGCTACACCTTC
TRBV28	-	TRBJ1-3	-	CARRTGDTGNTIYF	TGTGCCCGCAGAACGGGGGACACTGGAAACACCATATATTTT
TRBV27	TRBD2	TRBJ2-1	-	CASSPTPRLAGLTYNEQFF	TGTGCCAGCAGTCCCACCCCGAGACTAGCGGGGCTCACATACAATGAGCAGTTCTTC
TRBV2	-	TRBJ2-1	-	CASSASYNEQFF	TGTGCCAGCAGCGCTAGCTACAATGAGCAGTTCTTC
TRBV7-2	-	TRBJ1-5	-	CASSLNPNQPQHF	TGTGCCAGCAGCTTAAACCCCAATCAGCCCCAGCATTTT
TRBV13	-	TRBJ2-7	-	CASSSGGDEQYF	TGTGCCAGCAGTAGCGGAGGTGACGAGCAGTACTTC
TRBV5-4	TRBD2	TRBJ2-7	-	CASSDRGLAGRHEQYF	TGTGCCAGCAGCGACCGCGGGCTAGCGGGAAGACACGAGCAGTACTTC
TRBV28	TRBD2	TRBJ2-1	-	CAGALAGKYNEQFF	TGTGCCGGCGCACTAGCGGGCAAATACAATGAGCAGTTCTTC
TRBV11-2	TRBD2	TRBJ2-7	few	CASSSLLAAYEQYF	TGTGCCAGCAGCTCCCTCCTAGCGGCCTACGAGCAGTACTTC
TRBV5-5	-	TRBJ2-3	-	CASSFARAGTDTQYF	TGTGCCAGCAGCTTTGCACGGGCCGGCACAGATACGCAGTATTTT
TRBV2	TRBD1	TRBJ2-7	-	CASSRDRDYEQYF	TGTGCCAGCAGCCGGGACAGGGACTACGAGCAGTACTTC
TRBV19	-	TRBJ1-4	-	CASSNTQATNEKLFF	TGTGCCAGTAGTAACACACAGGCAACTAATGAAAAACTGTTTTTT
TRBV28	-	TRBJ2-7	few	CASTSPRQGSYEQYF	TGTGCCAGCACCTCGCCGCGGCAGGGCTCCTACGAGCAGTACTTC
TRBV19	-	TRBJ2-2	-	CASSDYRRQNTGELFF	TGTGCCAGTAGCGATTATAGGCGGCAAAACACCGGGGAGCTGTTTTTT
TRBV30	-	TRBJ2-7	-	CAWSPGGEQYF	TGTGCCTGGAGTCCTGGGGGAGAGCAGTACTTC
TRBV19	-	TRBJ2-7	-	CASSPRSDLPYEQYF	TGTGCCAGTAGCCCCCGGTCGGACCTACCCTACGAGCAGTACTTC
TRBV11-3	-	TRBJ2-1	-	CASSPNPSGSYNEQFF	TGTGCCAGCAGCCCTAATCCCTCGGGCTCCTACAATGAGCAGTTCTTC
TRBV6-5	-	TRBJ1-1	-	CASRRAEAFF	TGTGCCAGCAGACGGGCTGAAGCTTTCTTT
TRBV5-8	TRBD2	TRBJ2-1	-	CASSRTSGATRIPYNEQFF	TGTGCCAGCAGCCGGACTAGCGGGGCCACACGGATCCCCTACAATGAGCAGTTCTTC
TRBV3-1/TRBV3-2	-	TRBJ2-1	-	CASSQLISEQFF	TGTGCCAGCAGCCAGTTGATTTCTGAGCAGTTCTTC
TRBV19	TRBD1	TRBJ1-1	-	CASSASQGARTEAFF	TGTGCCAGTAGTGCCTCACAGGGGGCACGCACTGAAGCTTTCTTT
TRBV29-1	-	TRBJ2-5	-	CSVSETRITQYF	TGCAGCGTTTCCGAGACTAGAATAACCCAGTACTTC
TRBV5-4	TRBD1	TRBJ1-1	-	CASSRGQGGAEAFF	TGTGCCAGCAGCCGTGGACAGGGCGGGGCTGAAGCTTTCTTT